What follows are 24 T cell receptor beta chains derived from one specimen sequenced in a study of shared clonotypes between healthy human individuals. Clones were read by immunoSEQ multiplex PCR, and TCRdb kept only the in-frame ones, dropping some. The table has approximately 2.1 million clones, about 92% seen once. The specimen sequenced was naive CD4+ T cells from PBMCs. Stated subset: CD45RA+ positively selected. The source is a young man in good health. Some clones in this sample may be carry-over from other donors' samples.

J is TRBJ2-7 and V is TRBV7-6, with 7 bases that match TRBD1. The CDR3 consists of 16 residues. V lost 0 bases, J lost 3 bases, and 8 bases stayed unmatched. Germline CDR1 SGHVS, CDR2 FNYEAQ. The CDR3 coding sequence is TGTGCCAGCAGCTTAGCTTTGGCATCAGGGGGCTACGAGCAGTACTTC. Translated, it gives CASSLALASGGYEQYF.

Concerning this clone itself: Other DNA sequences from this sample encode an identical CDR3 as well. The CDR3 coding sequence is TGTGCCAGCAGCGACCCTAGAGGCACAGATACGCAGTATTTT. Translated, it gives CASSDPRGTDTQYF. The genes are TRBV9 and TRBJ2-3; D gene uncertain. The CDR3 contains 14 residues. V was pared by 3 bases and J by 1 base, with 9 bases between. Germline CDR1 SGDLS, CDR2 YYNGEE.

The chain employs TRBV5-1 and TRBJ2-2, with D tentatively TRBD1 (6 bases). V was shortened by 4 bases and J by 4 bases, with 11 bases between the two germline ends. This CDR3 spans 14 amino acids. The germline V gene encodes CDR1 SGHRS and CDR2 YFSETQ. Here the CDR3 DNA reads TGCGCCAGCAGCCGAGGACAGACCACCGGGGAGCTGTTTTTT. Amino acids: CASSRGQTTGELFF.

To note about this clone: This sample includes further DNA sequences coding for the same CDR3. The genes are TRBV5-1 and TRBJ1-1; 8 bases align to TRBD1. The CDR3 extends over 14 amino acids. V gave up 4 bases and J gave up 4 bases; unmatched junction bases: 6. The germline V gene has CDR1 SGHRS and CDR2 YFSETQ. CDR3 coding DNA: TGCGCCAGCAGCCTTGGACAGGGCAGCACTGAAGCTTTCTTT. Translation: CASSLGQGSTEAFF.

In this sample, this clone turned up a few times. An end of the junction differs from the germline gene, which may be a read error. The chain joins TRBV5-1 to TRBJ2-7, with 7 bases identical to TRBD1. The CDR3 has 15 residues. CDR1 and CDR2 from the germline V gene are SGHRS and YFSETQ. CDR3 sequence (DNA): TGCGCCAGCAGCTTGGGACTGGGACAGACCTACGCGCAGTACTTC. Protein: CASSLGLGQTYAQYF.

This clone has just one count. V and J are TRBV4-2 and TRBJ2-7, with TRBD2 matching over 11 bases. The J segment lost 1 base and the V segment lost 4 bases, leaving 3 bases of the junction unmatched. Germline loops: CDR1 LGHNA, CDR2 YNFKEQ. CDR3 length equals 15 residues. The CDR3 nucleotides are TGTGCCAGCAGCCGCAGGACTAGCGGGTCCTACGAGCAGTACTTC. Translating it yields CASSRRTSGSYEQYF.

The V and J genes are TRBV6-1 and TRBJ2-1, with D tentatively TRBD2 (5 bases). V was pared by 7 bases and J by 3 bases, with 16 bases between. The germline V gene encodes CDR1 MNHNS and CDR2 SASEGT. The CDR3 sequence is 15 residues long. CDR3 amino acids: CASKRGWADYNEQFF. CDR3 sequence (DNA): TGTGCCAGCAAGAGAGGGTGGGCGGACTACAATGAGCAGTTCTTC.

About this clone itself: A much larger clone differs by one base, so this may be a read error. Other DNA sequences from this sample encode an identical CDR3 as well. The CDR3 region is CASSLGGTNTEAFF. The CDR3 nucleotides are TGTGCCAGCAGCTTAGGTGGGACGAACACTGAAGCTTTCTTT. V is TRBV7-3 and J is TRBJ1-1; D perhaps matches TRBD1 (5 bases). The CDR3 length is 14 residues. In germline, CDR1 is SGHTA, CDR2 FQGTGA. The V gene lost 2 bases and the J gene lost 1 base, with 8 bases spanning the gap.

This clone was seen a single time. The rearrangement uses TRBV6-5 and TRBJ2-1; a weak D match, TRBD1 (6 bases). CDR3 length: 14 residues. Germline lookup yields CDR1 MNHEY and CDR2 SVGAGI. The V end was cut by 6 bases, the J end by 1 base, with 10 bases between. Here the CDR3 DNA reads TGTGCCAGCAGGAAGGACAGATCCTACAATGAGCAGTTCTTC. It codes for CASRKDRSYNEQFF.

V and J are TRBV5-6 and TRBJ2-6; D uncertain. The CDR3 loop spans 14 amino acids. Looked up from germline, CDR1 is SGHDT and CDR2 is YYEEEE. With 6 bases removed from V and 0 bases from J, the gap between germline ends came to 7 bases. This CDR3 reads CASKHLSGANVLTF. The CDR3 DNA reads TGTGCCAGCAAACACCTCTCTGGGGCCAACGTCCTGACTTTC.

The chain employs TRBV25-1 and TRBJ1-5; 8 bases align to TRBD1. Trimming removed 4 bases from V and 5 bases from J; junction bases left unmatched: 7. Germline V lookup: CDR1 MGHDK, CDR2 SYGVNS. This CDR3 spans 15 amino acids. The CDR3 is CASSGSGQGDQPQHF. The DNA of the CDR3 is TGTGCCAGCAGTGGATCAGGACAGGGCGATCAGCCCCAGCATTTT.

This chain uses TRBV10-3 with TRBJ2-3; 8 bases line up with TRBD2. V lost 0 bases to trimming and J lost 2 bases; unmatched junction nucleotides: 10. Per germline, CDR1 ENHRY and CDR2 SYGVKD. The CDR3 runs to 18 residues. The DNA for the CDR3 is TGTGCCATCAGTGAGTCGGGAGGGAGCGGGGGCAACACAGATACGCAGTATTTT. This codes for CAISESGGSGGNTDTQYF.

This chain connects TRBV25-1 to TRBJ2-2; 9 bases are a match to TRBD1. The ends lost 7 bases at V and 3 bases at J; junction bases unmatched: 15. Germline assignment: CDR1 MGHDK and CDR2 SYGVNS. The CDR3 is 18 amino acids. CDR3: CASTPSRGTGIYTGELFF. In DNA, the CDR3 is TGTGCCAGCACGCCCTCCCGGGGGACAGGGATTTACACCGGGGAGCTGTTTTTT.

The chain carries TRBV6-5 and TRBJ2-1, with D possibly called TRBD1 or TRBD2 (6 bases each). CDR3 length equals 16 residues. The V end lost 0 bases, the J end lost 9 bases, and 18 bases lay between the germline ends. Germline values: CDR1 MNHEY, CDR2 SVGAGI. In nucleotides, the CDR3 is TGTGCCAGCAGTTACTCATTTAAGGTGGAGGGGGGTGAGCAGTTCTTC. This codes for CASSYSFKVEGGEQFF.

This chain connects TRBV28 to TRBJ1-2, with a weak D call TRBD1 (6 bases). The CDR3 extends over 13 amino acids. V was trimmed by 5 bases and J by 4 bases, leaving 11 bases between them. Germline V gene sequence: CDR1 MDHEN, CDR2 SYDVKM. The CDR3 DNA reads TGTGCCAGCAGTCCTGCAGGGGCCTATGGCTACACCTTC. Protein sequence: CASSPAGAYGYTF.

V and J are TRBV7-3 and TRBJ1-1; 7 positions match TRBD1. The junction had 8 bases not matched to a gene; V was cut back by 5 bases and J by 2 bases. The germline V gene has CDR1 SGHTA and CDR2 FQGTGA. The CDR3 is made up of 15 amino acids. CDR3 nucleotide sequence: TGTGCCAGCAGCCCCGGGACAGTTGTTAACACTGAAGCTTTCTTT. It encodes CASSPGTVVNTEAFF.

The chain joins TRBV5-6 to TRBJ2-5; D uncertain. The germline V and J ends were trimmed by 0 bases and 5 bases, with 8 bases remaining between them. The CDR3 covers 13 residues. CDR1 is SGHDT and CDR2 is YYEEEE in the germline V gene. CDR3 coding DNA: TGTGCCAGCAGCTTGGATACCGGGGAGACCCAGTACTTC. This translates into CASSLDTGETQYF.

The J gene is TRBJ1-1, the V gene TRBV5-1; D is unresolved. The germline V gene encodes CDR1 SGHRS and CDR2 YFSETQ. Trimming removed 2 bases at V and 1 base at J, with 12 bases between. This CDR3 region has 15 residues. Here the CDR3 reads CASSFGSYSNTEAFF. CDR3 bases: TGCGCCAGCAGCTTCGGCAGCTACTCGAACACTGAAGCTTTCTTT. Supplemented by reference TRBV5-1 and TRBJ1-1, the full variable domain reads KAGVTQTPRYLIKTRGQQVTLSCSPISGHRSVSWYQQTPGQGLQFLFEYFSETQRNKGNFPGRFSGRQFSNSRSEMNVSTLELGDSALYLCASSFGSYSNTEAFFGQGTRLTVV.

To note about this clone: This specimen includes other DNA sequences encoding the same CDR3. The V call is TRBV30, the J call TRBJ1-5; 7 bases match TRBD1. Unmatched junction bases numbered 4, after V lost 1 base and J lost 4 bases. This CDR3 comprises 14 residues. CDR1 and CDR2 from the germline V gene are GTSNPN and SVGIG (reference sequence). The CDR3 loop is CAWSAGTANQPQHF. CDR3 nucleotides: TGTGCCTGGAGTGCAGGGACAGCTAATCAGCCCCAGCATTTT.

This clone appeared once. This chain connects TRBV4-2 to TRBJ2-2, with no clear D. CDR1 is LGHNA and CDR2 is YNFKEQ in the germline V gene. The CDR3 is made up of 13 amino acids. V was clipped by 2 bases and J by 7 bases, with 8 bases between them. As DNA, the CDR3 is TGTGCCAGCAGCCAATCTTTCGGCGGGGAGCTGTTTTTT. This codes for CASSQSFGGELFF.

The sample holds one count of this clone. The chain carries TRBV28 and TRBJ1-1, with 7 nucleotides matching TRBD1. This CDR3 has 14 residues. V lost 6 bases to trimming and J lost 1 base; unmatched junction nucleotides: 5. The germline CDR1 and CDR2 sequences are MDHEN and SYDVKM. CDR3 sequence: CASRYGTANTEAFF. The CDR3 bases are TGTGCCAGCAGATACGGGACAGCGAACACTGAAGCTTTCTTT.

Comment on this clone: The same CDR3 can be traced to other DNA sequences in this sample. The J gene is TRBJ2-1, the V gene TRBV7-3; 10 bases map to TRBD1. Germline V gene sequence: CDR1 SGHTA, CDR2 FQGTGA. Unmatched junction bases numbered 5, after V lost 5 bases and J lost 7 bases. This CDR3 is built from 14 residues. This chain's CDR3 is CASSPRDRGNEQFF. The CDR3 DNA sequence: TGTGCCAGCAGCCCCCGGGACAGGGGTAATGAGCAGTTCTTC.

V and J are TRBV11-2 and TRBJ2-7; 8 positions agree with TRBD1. The CDR3 contains 18 residues. Trimming removed 4 bases from V and 0 bases from J; junction bases left unmatched: 14. CDR1 is SGHAT, CDR2 FQNNGV, per germline. CDR3 DNA: TGTGCCAGCAGCTCACCCCTATTAGACAGGGGAATCTCCTACGAGCAGTACTTC. Translated, it gives CASSSPLLDRGISYEQYF.

This chain joins TRBV7-2 and TRBJ1-2, with D maybe TRBD1 (6 bases). The germline V and J ends were trimmed by 2 bases and 8 bases, with 15 bases remaining between them. The CDR3 is made up of 14 amino acids. Germline values: CDR1 SGHTA, CDR2 FQGNSA. The CDR3 nucleotides read TGTGCCAGCAGCTTACTATCAGGGGTTCAAGGCTACACCTTC. As protein: CASSLLSGVQGYTF. Supplemented by reference TRBV7-2 and TRBJ1-2, the full variable domain reads GAGVSQSPSNKVTEKGKDVELRCDPISGHTALYWYRQSLGQGLEFLIYFQGNSAPDKSGLPSDRFSAERTGGSVSTLTIQRTQQEDSAVYLCASSLLSGVQGYTFGSGTRLTVV.